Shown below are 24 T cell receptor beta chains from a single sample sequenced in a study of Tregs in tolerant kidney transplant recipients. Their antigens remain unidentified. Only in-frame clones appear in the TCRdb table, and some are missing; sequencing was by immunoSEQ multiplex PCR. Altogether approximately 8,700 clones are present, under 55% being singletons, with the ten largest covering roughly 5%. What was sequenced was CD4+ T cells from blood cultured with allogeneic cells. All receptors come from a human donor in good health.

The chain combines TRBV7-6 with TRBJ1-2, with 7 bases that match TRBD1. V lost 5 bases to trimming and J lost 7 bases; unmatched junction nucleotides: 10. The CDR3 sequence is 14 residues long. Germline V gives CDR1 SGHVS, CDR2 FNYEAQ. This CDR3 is CASSPRPGTAGYTF. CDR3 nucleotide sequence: TGTGCCAGCAGCCCGAGGCCGGGGACAGCTGGCTACACCTTC.

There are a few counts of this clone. CDR3 amino acids: CASRPDRGEYNEQFF. CDR3 DNA: TGTGCCAGCAGACCCGACAGGGGGGAATACAATGAGCAGTTCTTC. The rearrangement links TRBV5-5 to TRBJ2-1; 9 bases align to TRBD1. Germline trimming cut 5 bases from V and 4 bases from J; bases unmatched to any gene: 7. The CDR3 extends over 15 amino acids. CDR1 SGHKS and CDR2 YYEKEE come from the germline V gene (reference sequence).

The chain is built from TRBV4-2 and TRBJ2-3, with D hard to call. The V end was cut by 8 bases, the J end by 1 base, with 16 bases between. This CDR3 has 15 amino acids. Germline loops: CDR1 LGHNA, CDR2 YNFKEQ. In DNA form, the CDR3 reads TGTGCCAGCCGGACCGCCTCCAGTCGCACAGATACGCAGTATTTT. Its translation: CASRTASSRTDTQYF.

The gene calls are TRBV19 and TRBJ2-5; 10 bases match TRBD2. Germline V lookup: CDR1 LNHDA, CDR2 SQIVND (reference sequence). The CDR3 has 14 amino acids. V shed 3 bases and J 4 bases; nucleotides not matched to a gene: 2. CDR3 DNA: TGTGCCAGTAGTATTTCTAGCGGGGGAGAGACCCAGTACTTC. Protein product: CASSISSGGETQYF.

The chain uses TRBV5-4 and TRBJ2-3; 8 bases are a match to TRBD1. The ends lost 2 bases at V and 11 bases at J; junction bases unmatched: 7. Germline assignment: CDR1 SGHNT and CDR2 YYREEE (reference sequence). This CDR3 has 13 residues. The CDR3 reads CASSFQGARKQYF. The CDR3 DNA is TGTGCCAGCAGCTTTCAGGGGGCACGAAAGCAGTATTTT.

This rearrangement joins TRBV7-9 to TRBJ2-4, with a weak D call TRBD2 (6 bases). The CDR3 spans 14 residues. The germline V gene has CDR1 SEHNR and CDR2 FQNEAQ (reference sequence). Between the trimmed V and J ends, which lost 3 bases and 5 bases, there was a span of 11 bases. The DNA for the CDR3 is TGTGCCAGCAGCTTGGCGGGGTCTCAAAACATTCAGTACTTC. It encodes CASSLAGSQNIQYF.

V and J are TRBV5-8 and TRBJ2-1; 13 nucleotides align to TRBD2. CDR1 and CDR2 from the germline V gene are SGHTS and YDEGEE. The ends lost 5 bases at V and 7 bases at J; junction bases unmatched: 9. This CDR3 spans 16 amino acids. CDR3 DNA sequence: TGTGCCAGCAGTTGGACTAGCGGGGGAATCGGGAATGAGCAGTTCTTC. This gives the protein CASSWTSGGIGNEQFF.

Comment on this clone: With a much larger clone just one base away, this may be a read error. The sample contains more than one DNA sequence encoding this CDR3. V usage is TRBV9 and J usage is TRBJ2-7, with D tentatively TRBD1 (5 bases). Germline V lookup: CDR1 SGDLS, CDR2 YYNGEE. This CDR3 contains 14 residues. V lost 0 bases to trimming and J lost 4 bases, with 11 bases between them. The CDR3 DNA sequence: TGTGCCAGCAGCGTAGACCTGGGGCCTTACGAGCAGTACTTC. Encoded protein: CASSVDLGPYEQYF.

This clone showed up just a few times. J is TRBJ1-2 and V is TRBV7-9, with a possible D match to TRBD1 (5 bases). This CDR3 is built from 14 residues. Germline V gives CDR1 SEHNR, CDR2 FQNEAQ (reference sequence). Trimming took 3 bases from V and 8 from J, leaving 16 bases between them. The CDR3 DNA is TGTGCCAGCAGCTTTAGAATGGGGGAGGTAGGCTACACCTTC. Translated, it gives CASSFRMGEVGYTF.

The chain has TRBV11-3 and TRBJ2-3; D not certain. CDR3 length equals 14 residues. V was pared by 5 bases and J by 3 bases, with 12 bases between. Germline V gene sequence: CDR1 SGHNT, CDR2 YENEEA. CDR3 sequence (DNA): TGTGCCAGCAGCCCCGGGCAGGCGACAGATACGCAGTATTTT. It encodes CASSPGQATDTQYF.

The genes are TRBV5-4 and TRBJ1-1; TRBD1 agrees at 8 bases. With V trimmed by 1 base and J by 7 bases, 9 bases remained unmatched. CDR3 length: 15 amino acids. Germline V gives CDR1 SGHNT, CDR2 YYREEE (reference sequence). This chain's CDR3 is CASSLRSGQVFEAFF. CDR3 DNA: TGTGCCAGCAGCTTGAGGTCGGGACAGGTCTTTGAAGCTTTCTTT.

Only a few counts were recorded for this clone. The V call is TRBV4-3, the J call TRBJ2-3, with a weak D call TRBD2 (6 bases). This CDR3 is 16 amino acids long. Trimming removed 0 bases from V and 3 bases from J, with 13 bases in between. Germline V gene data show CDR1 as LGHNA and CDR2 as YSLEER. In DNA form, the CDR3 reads TGCGCCAGCAGCCAAGATCCCGGGAGCAGGACAGATACGCAGTATTTT. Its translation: CASSQDPGSRTDTQYF.

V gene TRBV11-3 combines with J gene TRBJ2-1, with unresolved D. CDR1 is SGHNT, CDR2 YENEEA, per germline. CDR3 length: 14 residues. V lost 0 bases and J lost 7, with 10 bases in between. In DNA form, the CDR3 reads TGTGCCAGCAGCTTAGATCAAAGAGTAAATGAGCAGTTCTTC. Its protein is CASSLDQRVNEQFF.

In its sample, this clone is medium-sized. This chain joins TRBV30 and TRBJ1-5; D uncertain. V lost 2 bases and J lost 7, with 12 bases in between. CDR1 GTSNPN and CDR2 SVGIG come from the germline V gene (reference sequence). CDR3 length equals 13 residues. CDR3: CAWSLKGGQPQHF. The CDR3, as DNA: TGTGCCTGGAGTTTAAAGGGCGGGCAGCCCCAGCATTTT.

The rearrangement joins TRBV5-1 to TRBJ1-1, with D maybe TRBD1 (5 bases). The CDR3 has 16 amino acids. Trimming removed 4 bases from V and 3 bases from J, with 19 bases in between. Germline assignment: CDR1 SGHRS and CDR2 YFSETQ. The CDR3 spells CASSGGSGIADTEAFF. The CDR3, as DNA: TGCGCCAGCAGCGGGGGTTCAGGGATCGCGGACACTGAAGCTTTCTTT.

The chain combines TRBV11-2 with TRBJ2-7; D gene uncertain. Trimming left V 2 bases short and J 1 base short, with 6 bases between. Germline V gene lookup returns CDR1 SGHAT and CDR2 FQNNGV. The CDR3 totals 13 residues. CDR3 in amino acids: CASSLTDSYEQYF. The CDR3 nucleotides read TGTGCCAGCAGCTTAACGGATTCCTACGAGCAGTACTTC.

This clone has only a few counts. The CDR3 reads CAGKKDLRQPQHF. CDR3 in DNA: TGTGCCGGGAAAAAGGACCTACGTCAGCCCCAGCATTTT. The chain has TRBV6-6 and TRBJ1-5, with D uncertain. Looked up from germline, CDR1 is MNHNY and CDR2 is SVGAGI (reference sequence). The CDR3 contains 13 residues. V lost 11 bases, J lost 6 bases, and 17 bases lay in between.

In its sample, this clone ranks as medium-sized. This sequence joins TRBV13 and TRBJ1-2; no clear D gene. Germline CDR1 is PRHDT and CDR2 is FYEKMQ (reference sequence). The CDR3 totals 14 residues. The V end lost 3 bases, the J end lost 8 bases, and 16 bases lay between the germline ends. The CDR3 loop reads CASSFTTGRLGYTF. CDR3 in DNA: TGTGCCAGCAGCTTCACGACGGGTCGCCTCGGCTACACCTTC.

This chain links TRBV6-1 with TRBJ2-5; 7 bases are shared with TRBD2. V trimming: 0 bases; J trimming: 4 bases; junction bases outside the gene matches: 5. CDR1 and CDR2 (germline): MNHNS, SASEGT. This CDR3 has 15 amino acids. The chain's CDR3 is CASSEAGTTTETQYF. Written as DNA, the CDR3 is TGTGCCAGCAGTGAAGCGGGGACTACCACAGAGACCCAGTACTTC.

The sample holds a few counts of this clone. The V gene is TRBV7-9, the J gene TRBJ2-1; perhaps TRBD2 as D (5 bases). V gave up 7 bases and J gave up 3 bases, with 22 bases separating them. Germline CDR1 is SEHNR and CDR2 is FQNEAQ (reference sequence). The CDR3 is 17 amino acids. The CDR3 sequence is CASNTLPAGLIYNEQFF. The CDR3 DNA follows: TGTGCCAGCAACACGCTACCCGCGGGCCTCATCTACAATGAGCAGTTCTTC.

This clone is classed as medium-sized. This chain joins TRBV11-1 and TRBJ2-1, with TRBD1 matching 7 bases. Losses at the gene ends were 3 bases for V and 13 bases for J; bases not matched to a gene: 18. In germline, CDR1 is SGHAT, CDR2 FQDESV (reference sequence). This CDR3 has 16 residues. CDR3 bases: TGTGCCAGCAGCTTCGGGCCAAGGGGGCCCTCGGTCCCCCAGTTCTTC. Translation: CASSFGPRGPSVPQFF.

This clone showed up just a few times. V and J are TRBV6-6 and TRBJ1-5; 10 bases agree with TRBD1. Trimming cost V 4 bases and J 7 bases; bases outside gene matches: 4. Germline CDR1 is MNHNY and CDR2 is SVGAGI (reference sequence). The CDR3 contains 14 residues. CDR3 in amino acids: CASSFGQGGQPQHF. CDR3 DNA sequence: TGTGCCAGCAGTTTTGGACAGGGGGGACAGCCCCAGCATTTT.

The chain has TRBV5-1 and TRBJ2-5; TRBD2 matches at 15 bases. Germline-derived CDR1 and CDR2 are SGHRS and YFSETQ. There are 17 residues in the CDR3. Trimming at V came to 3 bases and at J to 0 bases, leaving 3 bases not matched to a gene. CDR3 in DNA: TGCGCCAGCAGCTGGGGACTAGCGGGGGGTCACCAAGAGACCCAGTACTTC. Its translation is CASSWGLAGGHQETQYF.

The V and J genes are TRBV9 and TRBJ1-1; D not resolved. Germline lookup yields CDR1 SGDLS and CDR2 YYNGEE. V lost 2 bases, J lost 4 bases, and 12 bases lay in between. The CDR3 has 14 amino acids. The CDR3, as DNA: TGTGCCAGCAGCGTGGACCCCGGCCCCACTGAAGCTTTCTTT. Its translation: CASSVDPGPTEAFF. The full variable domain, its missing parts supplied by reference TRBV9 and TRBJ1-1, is DSGVTQTPKHLITATGQRVTLRCSPRSGDLSVYWYQQSLDQGLQFLIQYYNGEERAKGNILERFSAQQFPDLHSELNLSSLELGDSALYFCASSVDPGPTEAFFGQGTRLTVV.